This note documents a single T cell receptor beta chain sequence. The data are from a study of regulatory and conventional T cells in RAG deficiency. Method: immunoSEQ multiplex PCR; TCRdb's copy keeps in-frame clones and lacks some. The repertoire has roughly 35,000 clones, around nine tenths of them found once; the top ten carry around 13%. The CDR3 contains 16 residues. V was clipped by 4 bases and J by 0 bases, with 10 bases between them. CDR1 and CDR2 (germline): LNHDA, SQIVND (reference sequence). A further study also used this sample, focusing on regulatory T cells. Turning to that study: Amplification used 52 TRBV primers and 13 TRBJ primers.

The rearrangement joins TRBV19 to TRBJ1-6; no reliable D call. The sequenced material came from CD8+ T cells sorted from blood. The origin of this receptor is a human donor in good health. As DNA, the CDR3 is TGTGCCAGTAGTACCTCGGAGAGCTCCTATAATTCACCCCTCCACTTT. Its protein product is CASSTSESSYNSPLHF. Supplemented by reference TRBV19 and TRBJ1-6, the full variable domain reads DGGITQSPKYLFRKEGQNVTLSCEQNLNHDAMYWYRQDPGQGLRLIYYSQIVNDFQKGDIAEGYSVSREKKESFPLTVTSAQKNPTAFYLCASSTSESSYNSPLHFGNGTRLTVT.